Listed here is a single T cell receptor beta chain. Its antigen has not been determined. No clone much larger than this one lies a single base away; base qualities are absent. The data were taken from a study of cytomegalovirus exposure and HLA in healthy donors (dated by TCRdb to the late 2010s). Concerning the study at large: An earlier analysis of approximately 640 of the donors reported about 250 Gb of sequence data and 120 million or so unique TCR beta sequences from 150 million to 200 million T cells. About 300 gigabases of sequencing data and around 80 million unique TCR sequences made up an early release that covered under 750 HLA-typed donors. Among the approximately 400 genotyped donors, around 81% belonged to the genetic ancestry cluster associated with self-reported Caucasian donors. The study was designed to test whether signatures of past pathogen exposure could be identified by cataloging public T cell receptors. The study profiled the T cell repertoires of 500 to 800 subjects by immunosequencing and related them to cytomegalovirus serostatus. Besides the first cohort of around 700 subjects, a separate validation cohort made up of roughly 120 different subjects was used. High-throughput TCR immunosequencing, statistical association of individual TCRs with disease status, and machine learning were combined to predict cytomegalovirus infection status. A later analysis re-examined previously published TCR beta repertoires from hundreds of donors and added high-resolution HLA genotyping to investigate patterns of TCR occurrence. In the later analysis, no new phenotypic data were used to find candidate immune exposures; instead, reliance was placed on TCR beta sequences and their occurrence across donors. An earlier analysis of fewer than 700 of the donors applied high-throughput TCR beta sequencing to assess whether each TCR beta V gene segment acted as functional or pseudogenic. Donor age, sex, ethnicity and CMV serostatus were compiled together with the repertoire data. A later genetic analysis took genome-wide SNP genotypes for about 65% of the roughly 670 donors and used that subset as a discovery cohort. All discovery cohort repertoires had been generated using a single sequencing platform. Class I and class II HLA loci were covered by the typing at four-digit resolution. Typing coverage differed by locus: A, B, C, DRB1 and DQB1 were typed in roughly 629-630 donors, DQA1 in approximately 520, DPA1 in approximately 600, and DPB1 in approximately 450. Because of strong linkage in the cohort, roughly five DR-DQ haplotypes were treated as single units for association and clustering. On average, around 240,000 unique TCR beta nucleotide sequences were sequenced per donor among a few hundred genotyped donors of the cohort, with roughly 18% of those sequences being non-productive.

The cohort consisted of 670 or so healthy bone marrow donors. At the time of sampling, all cohort members were nominally healthy, though unrecorded immune exposures were likely present. The donor was CMV seronegative and was included in the group of a few hundred seronegative cohort members. Each donor provided a peripheral blood sample, and peripheral blood mononuclear cells were used for TCR beta sequencing. Genomic DNA extraction from the blood cell samples was performed with the Qiagen DNeasy Blood Extraction Kit. The investigation overall reported the following: Cytomegalovirus status was reported to be diagnosed by the classifier with high specificity and sensitivity in both the original and validation cohorts. A further reported finding was that TCR beta sequences accurately predicted the HLA-A and HLA-B alleles for most subjects in the first cohort. According to a later analysis, most CMV-associated TCR beta chains appeared to be HLA-restricted, and the HLA associations seemed to be driven largely by CMV exposure. The study gave a list of some 150 TCR beta chains associated with cytomegalovirus. In a later analysis, the rate of TCR association differed among HLA loci, with DRB1 alleles having the most associated TCRs and HLA-C alleles having the fewest. Presence/absence analyses assumed roughly uniform sequencing depth across donors, an assumption that may not hold. In a later analysis, some 17,000 TCR beta sequences were associated with specific HLA alleles at a false discovery rate of 0.05. Some IMGT-functional V segments, including TRBV6-2 and TRBV6-3, could not be told apart with the 87-base-pair reads, so those segments were excluded. A later analysis found that HLA-associated TCR beta chains were more clonally expanded and had lower generation probabilities than equally common non-associated chains. An earlier analysis of 587 of the donors showed that most TCR beta V segments appeared in productive rearrangements either about 87% or about 30% of the time, which broadly matched IMGT annotations. The sequencing pipeline was judged likely to have produced a cluster of highly shared sequence variants as a technical artifact. Correlated functional status among segregating V segments might be attributable to linkage disequilibrium, but an unknown experimental factor could not be ruled out. Because counts were too low, roughly 16 rarely observed V segments, including chromosome 9 orphons, were excluded from the earlier analysis of several hundred of the donors. The authors suggested that the approach could potentially be extended to other disease states and immunological phenotypes. A few of the identified cytomegalovirus-associated TCR beta chains were confirmed in vitro to be specific for cytomegalovirus antigens. According to a later genetic analysis, donors in an Asian-associated ancestry cluster had fewer N-insertions in productive TCRs than the roughly 660-donor mean. The cohort was sequenced for TCR beta chains only, and without alpha or paired-chain data the features that could be detected were limited. A later analysis reported that several top co-occurrence clusters appeared linked to parvovirus B19, influenza, CMV and Epstein-Barr virus. In a later genetic analysis, a missense DCLRE1C variant was associated with V-gene and J-gene trimming of TCR beta chains, and the association was replicated in an independent cohort. Strong co-occurrence of HLA alleles, especially DR and DQ, made assigning TCR associations to individual alleles difficult. For the cohort, immune exposure information was limited to CMV serostatus. Because HLA typing was unavailable for some donors at each locus, only the typed subset was used in association tests. While some public TCRs were present in many individuals, most TCR sequences turned up only very rarely across donors.

To prepare the library, the immunoSEQ multiplex PCR assay was applied. For the multiplex PCR, a mixture combining 60 forward primers for TCR Vbeta segments and 13 reverse primers for TCR Jbeta segments was used. A multiplex PCR assay on genomic DNA amplified the CDR3 region of rearranged TCR beta genes. Amplified TCR beta libraries were sequenced as 87-base-pair reads on the Illumina HiSeq System. Processing in the source paper ran as follows. In a later analysis, tens of millions of unique TCR beta chains were counted across the 500 to 850 repertoires, and some 10 million of these chains were shared by at least two donors. Raw reads were error-corrected and collapsed into unique sequences by a nearest-neighbor algorithm in which closely related sequences were merged to remove PCR and sequencing errors. CDR3 sequences were aligned to IMGT reference sequences to assign V, D and J gene segments. For a sequence to be retained, a match of at least six nucleotides to both a V gene segment and a J gene segment was required. A rearrangement was called productive if the CDR3 had no stop codons and remained in frame with V and J, and every other rearrangement was called non-productive. CDR3 was defined by IMGT convention, running from the second conserved V-encoded cysteine to the conserved J-encoded phenylalanine. Sequences without an unambiguous match to a single V gene segment were excluded from the earlier analysis of almost 600 of the donors. An earlier analysis of a few hundred of the donors called V segments functional above 56.7% productive rearrangements and segregating when the between-donor standard deviation exceeded 5%. A statistical classification framework was developed to diagnose cytomegalovirus status using the catalog of TCR beta chain sequences. A later analysis assigned V and J genes by comparing TCR nucleotide sequences with IMGT/GENE-DB human TR gene sequences. Using the TCRdist pipeline, a later analysis assigned CDR3 sequences along with most-parsimonious VDJ recombination scenarios. In a later analysis, each TCR beta chain was defined by its CDR3 amino acid sequence together with its V-gene family, and reads lacking a unique V-gene family were excluded. A later analysis removed 500 to 600 highly shared, low-generation-probability nucleotide sequences to deal with suspected cross-contamination and a sequencing artifact. In a later analysis, a clonal expansion index was calculated for each public chain from normalized within-repertoire ranks of inferred template counts. In a later analysis, generation probabilities were computed using a VDJ recombination model fitted to out-of-frame rearrangements, and the results were checked against IGoR. Hypergeometric tests were used in a later analysis to score TCR-TCR, TCR-HLA and TCR-CMV co-occurrence, with a repertoire-size bias correction applied to the TCR pairs. In a later analysis, false discovery rates were estimated by permuting HLA or CMV assignments 20 times. In a later analysis, co-occurring TCRs were grouped with DBSCAN, and TCRdist sequence similarity was added when clustering was performed within HLA-allele-positive subsets. Co-occurrence clustering excluded repertoires with fewer than 30,000 or more than 120,000 public chains, plus five with anomalous nucleotide sharing. TCRdb provides this immuneACCESS table in a form limited to in-frame rearrangements. Some clones are lacking; in checked studies, under half of them reflect an unresolved V gene, and why the rest are absent is not known. The D gene and trimming were derived from the DNA, and the V and J assignments and clone size from that table. The sample yields about 130,000 clones; 80% to 85% were counted once. The ten largest clones capture about 0.63% of the sample.

The CDR1 and CDR2 encoded by the germline V gene are MGHRA and YSYEKL. The CDR3, from cysteine to phenylalanine, totals 15 residues. Left in the record is the CDR3 DNA by itself, 45 bases read in frame from the first base. The trim is 0 bases for V and 7 bases for J, with a gap of 15 bases between the germline ends. Material for sequencing was PBMCs. The chain joins TRBV4-1 to TRBJ1-2, with the D gene call left open. The origin of this receptor is a man aged 18 to 30 in good health and CMV-seronegative. The CDR3 protein is CASSQDWALAGGYTF. The sequenced DNA: TGCGCCAGCAGCCAAGATTGGGCCCTCGCCGGTGGCTACACCTTC.